One and the same sample provided the 24 T cell receptor beta chains below, sequenced in a study of CD8 T cells in Susac syndrome. It was with random hexamers that roughly 0.45 to 1 ug RNA was reverse transcribed. One entry per CDR3 protein results from TCRdb running MiXCR on the immunoSEQ multiplex PCR reads. The table has about 200,000 distinct CDR3 sequences, about 93% seen once; the top ten hold roughly 0.15%. Sequencing was carried out using CD8+ T cells from PBMCs. These receptors all come from a human donor with multiple sclerosis.

This rearrangement joins TRBV5-6 to TRBJ1-2; D not resolved. Trimming took 0 bases from V and 9 from J, leaving 6 bases between them. CDR3 length: 11 amino acids. Germline CDR1 reads SGHDT; CDR2 reads YYEEEE. Here the CDR3 DNA reads TGTGCCAGCAGCTTGGTGGGCAGCTACACCTTC. This codes for CASSLVGSYTF.

This chain connects TRBV5-1 to TRBJ2-5; 12 bases match TRBD2. V was clipped by 0 bases and J by 3 bases; unmatched bases: 6. The CDR3 sequence is 17 residues long. Germline V CDR1 and CDR2: SGHRS, YFSETQ. CDR3 residues: CASSLAVWTSGEETQYF. CDR3 coding DNA: TGCGCCAGCAGCTTGGCCGTCTGGACTAGCGGGGAAGAGACCCAGTACTTC.

The chain carries TRBV20-1 and TRBJ1-3; D perhaps matches TRBD1 (5 bases). The CDR3 sequence is 13 residues long. V was cut by 5 bases and J by 2 bases, with 10 bases left in between. CDR1 is DFQATT, CDR2 SNEGSKA, per germline (reference sequence). CDR3 protein: CSAGGTAGNTIYF. The DNA of the CDR3 is TGCAGTGCTGGAGGGACCGCTGGAAACACCATATATTTT.

The chain links TRBV21-1 to TRBJ1-5. TRBV21-1 is a recognized pseudogene. The CDR3 covers 11 residues. The CDR3, as DNA: TGTGCCAGCAGCAAAGGCCAGACCCAGCATTTT. As protein: CASSKGQTQHF.

The chain joins TRBV10-3 to TRBJ1-2; TRBD1 is a possible D gene (5 bases). The V end lost 10 bases, the J end lost 6 bases, and 12 bases lay between the germline ends. Per the germline V gene, CDR1 is ENHRY and CDR2 is SYGVKD. The CDR3 has 11 amino acids. CDR3 sequence reads: CASLGGDGYTF. As DNA, the CDR3 is TGTGCCAGCCTCGGAGGGGATGGCTACACCTTC.

The chain combines TRBV19 with TRBJ2-5; perhaps TRBD1 as D (6 bases). Germline loops: CDR1 LNHDA, CDR2 SQIVND (reference sequence). This CDR3 has 16 amino acids. The germline V and J ends were trimmed by 3 bases and 5 bases, with 19 bases remaining between them. CDR3: CASSIDLQGEKETQYF. Here the CDR3 DNA reads TGTGCCAGTAGTATTGACCTACAGGGTGAGAAGGAGACCCAGTACTTC.

V and J are TRBV7-2 and TRBJ2-7, with D hard to call. The CDR3 totals 12 residues. The germline V gene has CDR1 SGHTA and CDR2 FQGNSA. Trimming removed 5 bases from V and 6 bases from J, with 11 bases in between. DNA for the CDR3: TGTGCCAGCAGCATCCGGAACTCCGAGCAGTACTTC. Its protein is CASSIRNSEQYF.

The V and J genes are TRBV12-3 or TRBV12-4 and TRBJ2-2; 9 bases line up with TRBD2. The CDR3 has 15 amino acids. Losses at the gene ends were 5 bases for V and 7 bases for J; bases not matched to a gene: 8. For the CDR3, the DNA is TGTGCCAGCAGTCCGACTAGCGGCGTTGTCGGGGAGCTGTTTTTT. Protein sequence: CASSPTSGVVGELFF.

The chain is built from TRBV20-1 and TRBJ2-3, with a possible D match to TRBD2 (6 bases). This CDR3 has 13 residues. The V gene's germline CDR1 is DFQATT and CDR2 SNEGSKA (reference sequence). The V and J ends lost 2 bases and 3 bases respectively, with 9 bases between them. The CDR3 sequence is CSARRGLTDTQYF. The CDR3 region has the DNA TGCAGTGCTAGACGGGGGTTAACAGATACGCAGTATTTT.

This chain uses TRBV7-9 with TRBJ1-4, with a possible D match to TRBD1 (5 bases). V dropped 1 base and J dropped 11 bases, with 14 bases sitting between them. Germline V lookup: CDR1 SEHNR, CDR2 FQNEAQ (reference sequence). The CDR3 extends over 14 amino acids. CDR3 region: CASSLETPDSKLFF. The CDR3 DNA reads TGTGCCAGCAGCTTAGAGACCCCCGACAGCAAACTGTTTTTT.

V gene TRBV5-1 combines with J gene TRBJ1-1; maybe TRBD1 (6 bases). V lost 4 bases, J lost 0 bases, and 16 bases lay in between. The germline gives CDR1 SGHRS, CDR2 YFSETQ. The CDR3 has 16 amino acids. The CDR3 region is CASSLGTPGMNTEAFF. The CDR3 DNA sequence: TGCGCCAGCAGCCTCGGGACACCCGGCATGAACACTGAAGCTTTCTTT.

The chain employs TRBV29-1 and TRBJ2-1; D is possibly TRBD1 (5 bases). CDR3 length: 11 residues. Germline CDR1 is SQVTM and CDR2 is ANQGSEA. V was clipped by 5 bases and J by 7 bases, with 9 bases between them. CDR3 sequence: CSVPQGNEQFF. DNA for the CDR3: TGCAGCGTTCCCCAGGGTAATGAGCAGTTCTTC.

The rearrangement joins TRBV6-6 to TRBJ1-2; D gene ambiguous. This CDR3 region has 14 residues. Trimming removed 4 bases at V and 4 bases at J, with 13 bases between. Germline loops: CDR1 MNHNY, CDR2 SVGAGI (reference sequence). The CDR3 DNA is TGTGCCAGCAGTTTGAACGGCGATCCCTATGGCTACACCTTC. Residues: CASSLNGDPYGYTF.

Only one count was recorded for this clonotype. The V call is TRBV20-1, the J call TRBJ1-3; D gene uncertain. Germline loops: CDR1 DFQATT, CDR2 SNEGSKA (reference sequence). V was cut by 0 bases and J by 2 bases, with 8 bases left in between. The CDR3 covers 14 residues. The CDR3 region is CSARDEEPGNTIYF. CDR3 coding DNA: TGCAGTGCTAGAGATGAAGAACCTGGAAACACCATATATTTT.

This rearrangement joins TRBV19 to TRBJ2-1, with TRBD1 matching 9 bases. Trimming cost V 6 bases and J 3 bases; bases outside gene matches: 6. From germline, CDR1 is LNHDA and CDR2 SQIVND (reference sequence). The CDR3 contains 15 residues. CDR3 in amino acids: CASSLTGGLYNEQFF. The CDR3 DNA reads TGTGCCAGTAGCCTAACAGGGGGCCTCTACAATGAGCAGTTCTTC.

The rearrangement joins TRBV5-1 to TRBJ2-1, with D unclear. Germline assignment: CDR1 SGHRS and CDR2 YFSETQ. The CDR3 is 14 amino acids. V lost 4 bases and J lost 5, with 13 bases in between. The CDR3 nucleotides read TGCGCCAGCAGCGTCTCCGGGCCCCACAATGAGCAGTTCTTC. This codes for CASSVSGPHNEQFF.

The chain joins TRBV18 to TRBJ2-7; TRBD2 aligns across 10 bases. J was trimmed by 1 base and V by 2 bases; bases with no gene match: 5. This CDR3 is 16 amino acids long. Germline loops: CDR1 KGHSH, CDR2 LQKENI. The CDR3 sequence is CASSPFASGSSYEQYF. DNA for the CDR3: TGTGCCAGCTCACCATTTGCTAGCGGGAGTTCCTACGAGCAGTACTTC.

This clonotype was seen once. Germline is not matched at one junction end, which may reflect a read error. The chain is built from TRBV12-3 or TRBV12-4 and TRBJ1-4; tentative D call: TRBD1 (6 bases). The CDR3 contains 12 residues. CDR3 bases: TGTGCCAGCAGGAAACAGGGTGGATCCGGGATTTTT. Its protein product is CASRKQGGSGIF.

This chain uses TRBV27 with TRBJ2-1, with 9 bases that match TRBD1. The ends lost 6 bases at V and 7 bases at J; junction bases unmatched: 7. CDR1 and CDR2 from the germline V gene are MNHEY and SMNVEV (reference sequence). The CDR3 sequence is 14 residues long. The CDR3 region has the DNA TGTGCCAGCAGCACTACGACAGGGGGGAATGAGCAGTTCTTC. Translated: CASSTTTGGNEQFF.

The rearrangement links TRBV4-2 to TRBJ2-3, with TRBD2 matching over 9 bases. The V gene's germline CDR1 is LGHNA and CDR2 YNFKEQ. This CDR3 region has 19 residues. V trimming: 3 bases; J trimming: 2 bases; junction bases outside the gene matches: 15. This CDR3 reads CASSQASGIPSSPTDTQYF. CDR3 DNA sequence: TGTGCCAGCAGCCAGGCTAGCGGGATTCCCTCCAGCCCCACAGATACGCAGTATTTT.

In DNA, the CDR3 is TGTGCCAGCAGTTACGGGGGGGGAAATGGCTACACCTTC. Translated: CASSYGGGNGYTF. This sequence joins TRBV12-3 or TRBV12-4 and TRBJ1-2, with D possibly matching TRBD1 (5 bases). Trimming left V 4 bases short and J 6 bases short, with 12 bases between. This CDR3 comprises 13 residues.

The chain uses TRBV4-1 and TRBJ2-5; TRBD2 is a possible D gene (5 bases). CDR1 MGHRA and CDR2 YSYEKL come from the germline V gene. This CDR3 region has 15 residues. V was pared by 1 base and J by 4 bases, with 13 bases between. CDR3 sequence (DNA): TGCGCCAGCAGCCAAGGGGCTCAAGCGGCAGAGACCCAGTACTTC. Protein sequence: CASSQGAQAAETQYF.

The chain has TRBV4-1 and TRBJ2-7; no definite D call. Germline V CDR1 and CDR2: MGHRA, YSYEKL. Trimming removed 4 bases from V and 3 bases from J, with 13 bases in between. The CDR3 has 14 amino acids. CDR3 nucleotides: TGCGCCAGCAGCCGAGAGACGGAGAACTACGAGCAGTACTTC. Translating it yields CASSRETENYEQYF.

The chain links TRBV7-2 to TRBJ1-3, with TRBD1 identical over 7 bases. The CDR3 loop spans 18 amino acids. Germline lookup yields CDR1 SGHTA and CDR2 FQGNSA. Trimming removed 5 bases from V and 0 bases from J; junction bases left unmatched: 13. The CDR3 here is CASSLPGTAANSGNTIYF. The DNA of the CDR3 is TGTGCCAGCAGCCTCCCGGGGACAGCTGCCAACTCTGGAAACACCATATATTTT.